These 12 T cell receptor beta chains originate from one sample sequenced in a study of shared clonotypes between healthy human individuals. Some clones are missing from TCRdb's copy, which holds only in-frame ones; the method was immunoSEQ multiplex PCR. The data contain 2 million to 2.5 million clones, just under 95% of them singletons. The sample taken for sequencing was naive CD4+ T cells from PBMCs. Subset indicated: CD45RA+ positively selected. The source is a man younger than 35 in good health. Some clones in this sample may be carry-over from other donors' samples.

This chain uses TRBV29-1 with TRBJ2-5; 10 bases match TRBD2. The CDR3 runs to 14 residues. Germline V CDR1 and CDR2: SQVTM, ANQGSEA. Trimming removed 6 bases from V and 2 bases from J; junction bases left unmatched: 6. The CDR3 is CSVMSGRGQETQYF. The CDR3 bases are TGCAGCGTAATGAGCGGGAGGGGTCAAGAGACCCAGTACTTC.

This clone has only one observation. The V call is TRBV11-2, the J call TRBJ1-4, with D uncertain. Germline loops: CDR1 SGHAT, CDR2 FQNNGV. The CDR3 loop spans 15 amino acids. V lost 4 bases, J lost 5 bases, and 14 bases lay in between. CDR3 DNA: TGTGCCAGCAGCTCACTGAGAAGTCTGAATGAAAAACTGTTTTTT. This gives the protein CASSSLRSLNEKLFF.

The chain is built from TRBV28 and TRBJ1-5; D gene ambiguous. The V and J ends lost 8 bases and 3 bases respectively, with 14 bases between them. Germline CDR1 is MDHEN and CDR2 is SYDVKM. This CDR3 contains 14 residues. This chain's CDR3 is CASHRGTFNQPQHF. The CDR3 nucleotides read TGTGCCAGCCACCGGGGAACATTCAATCAGCCCCAGCATTTT.

The rearrangement joins TRBV6-1 to TRBJ2-7; D might be TRBD1 (6 bases). The V gene's germline CDR1 is MNHNS and CDR2 SASEGT. Trimming took 9 bases from V and 2 from J, leaving 8 bases between them. This CDR3 spans 11 amino acids. The CDR3 DNA reads as TGTGCCAGTGGACAGCCCTACGAGCAGTACTTC. Residues: CASGQPYEQYF.

The chain recombines TRBV5-1 with TRBJ2-5; the match to TRBD2 covers 7 bases. The CDR3 has 16 amino acids. From germline, CDR1 is SGHRS and CDR2 YFSETQ. V gave up 4 bases and J gave up 4 bases; unmatched junction bases: 13. The CDR3: CASSPAGMQRRETQYF. CDR3 DNA sequence: TGCGCCAGCAGCCCAGCGGGGATGCAGCGCCGAGAGACCCAGTACTTC.

V is TRBV15 and J is TRBJ1-4; D is unclear. The V gene's germline CDR1 is LNHNV and CDR2 YYDKDF (reference sequence). This CDR3 is built from 15 residues. Trimming shortened V by 3 bases and J by 4 bases, and 12 bases separated the two germline ends. The CDR3 coding sequence is TGTGCCACCAGCAGCCTGAAGCAGGTTAATGAAAAACTGTTTTTT. This codes for CATSSLKQVNEKLFF.

J is TRBJ1-1 and V is TRBV6-1; no clear D. V dropped 5 bases and J dropped 5 bases, with 12 bases sitting between them. Per germline, CDR1 MNHNS and CDR2 SASEGT. This CDR3 is built from 13 residues. The CDR3: CASSPRVGTEAFF. The CDR3 nucleotides are TGTGCCAGCAGTCCACGCGTGGGGACTGAAGCTTTCTTT.

V is TRBV20-1 and J is TRBJ2-5; the D is unclear. CDR1 is DFQATT and CDR2 is SNEGSKA in the germline V gene (reference sequence). This CDR3 has 10 amino acids. V was trimmed by 2 bases and J by 10 bases, leaving 8 bases between them. CDR3 protein: CSARWTIQYF. CDR3 DNA: TGCAGTGCTAGATGGACGATCCAGTACTTC.

This clone was counted a few times. At one end, the junction sequence differs from germline, possibly due to a read error. This chain connects TRBV16 to TRBJ2-5; maybe TRBD2 (5 bases). Germline loops: CDR1 KGHSY, CDR2 FQNENV. The CDR3 is 18 residues long. In DNA form, the CDR3 reads TGTGCCAGCAGTCAATTTCGGGGTCCCTACGACGTTGAAGAGACCCAGTACTTC. Encoded protein: CASSQFRGPYDVEETQYF.

V is TRBV2 and J is TRBJ2-2, with 8 bases that match TRBD2. In germline, CDR1 is SNHLY, CDR2 FYNNEI. Trimming removed 5 bases from V and 5 bases from J; junction bases left unmatched: 7. The CDR3 is 15 amino acids. The CDR3 DNA is TGTGCCAGCAGTCTTAGCGGGGCACGAACCGGGGAGCTGTTTTTT. This encodes CASSLSGARTGELFF.

As concerns this clone: This sample includes further DNA sequences coding for the same CDR3. The chain recombines TRBV6-1 with TRBJ1-2; 10 positions agree with TRBD1. Germline CDR1 MNHNS, CDR2 SASEGT. V lost 3 bases, J lost 5 bases, and 0 bases stayed unmatched. The CDR3 has 13 residues. CDR3 sequence reads: CASSEDRGYGYTF. CDR3 nucleotides: TGTGCCAGCAGTGAGGACAGGGGGTATGGCTACACCTTC.

The chain combines TRBV2 with TRBJ1-1; tentative D call: TRBD1 (6 bases). From germline, CDR1 is SNHLY and CDR2 FYNNEI. The CDR3 runs 15 residues. V was cut by 7 bases and J by 4 bases, with 19 bases left in between. The CDR3 loop is CASIKGGGLATEAFF. CDR3 bases: TGTGCCAGCATTAAAGGGGGGGGATTGGCCACTGAAGCTTTCTTT.